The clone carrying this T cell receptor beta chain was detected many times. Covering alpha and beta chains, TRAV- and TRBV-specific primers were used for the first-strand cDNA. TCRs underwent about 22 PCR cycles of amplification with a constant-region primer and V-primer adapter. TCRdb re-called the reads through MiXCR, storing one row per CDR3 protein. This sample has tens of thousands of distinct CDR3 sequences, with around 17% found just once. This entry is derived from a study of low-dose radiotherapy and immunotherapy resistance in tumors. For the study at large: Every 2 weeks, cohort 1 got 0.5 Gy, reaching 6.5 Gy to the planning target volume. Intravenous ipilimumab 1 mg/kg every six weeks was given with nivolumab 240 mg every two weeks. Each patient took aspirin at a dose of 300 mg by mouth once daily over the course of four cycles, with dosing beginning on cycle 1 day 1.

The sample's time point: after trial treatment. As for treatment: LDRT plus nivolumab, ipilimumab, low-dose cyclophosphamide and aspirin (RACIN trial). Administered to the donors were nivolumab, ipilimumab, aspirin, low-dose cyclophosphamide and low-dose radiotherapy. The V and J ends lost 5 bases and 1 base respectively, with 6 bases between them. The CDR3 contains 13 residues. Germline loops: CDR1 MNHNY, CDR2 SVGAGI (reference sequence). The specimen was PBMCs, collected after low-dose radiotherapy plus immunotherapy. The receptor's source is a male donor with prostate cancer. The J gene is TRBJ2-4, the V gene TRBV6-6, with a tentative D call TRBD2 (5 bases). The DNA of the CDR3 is TGTGCCAGCAGTGCGGGTGCCAAAAACATTCAGTACTTC. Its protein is CASSAGAKNIQYF.